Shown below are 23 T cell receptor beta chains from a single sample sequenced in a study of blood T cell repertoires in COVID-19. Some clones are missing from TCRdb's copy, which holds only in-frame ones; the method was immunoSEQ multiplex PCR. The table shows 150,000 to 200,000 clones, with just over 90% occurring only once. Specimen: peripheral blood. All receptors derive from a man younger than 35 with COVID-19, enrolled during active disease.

The CDR3 bases are TGTGCCTGGAGTGAAGGACTAGCGGGAGTCTACGAGCAGTACTTC. Encoded protein: CAWSEGLAGVYEQYF. V is TRBV30 and J is TRBJ2-7, with 13 bases aligning to TRBD2. The CDR3 is 15 amino acids. Germline CDR1 and CDR2: GTSNPN and SVGIG (reference sequence). Unmatched junction bases numbered 3, after V lost 1 base and J lost 3 bases.

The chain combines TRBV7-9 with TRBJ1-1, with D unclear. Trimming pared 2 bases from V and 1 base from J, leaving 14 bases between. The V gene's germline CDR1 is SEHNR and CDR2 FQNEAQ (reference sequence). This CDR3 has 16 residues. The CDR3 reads CASSLPGISGNTEAFF. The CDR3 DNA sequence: TGTGCCAGCAGCTTACCCGGAATAAGCGGGAACACTGAAGCTTTCTTT.

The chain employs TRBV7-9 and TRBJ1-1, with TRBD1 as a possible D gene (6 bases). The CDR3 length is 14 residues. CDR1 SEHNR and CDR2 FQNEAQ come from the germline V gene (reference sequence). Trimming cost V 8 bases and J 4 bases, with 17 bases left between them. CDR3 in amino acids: CASGRRGALTEAFF. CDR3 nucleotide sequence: TGTGCCAGCGGACGTCGGGGGGCACTCACTGAAGCTTTCTTT.

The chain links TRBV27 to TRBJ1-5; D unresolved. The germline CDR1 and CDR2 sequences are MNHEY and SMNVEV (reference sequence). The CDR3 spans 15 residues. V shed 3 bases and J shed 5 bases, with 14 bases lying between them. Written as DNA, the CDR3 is TGTGCCAGCAGTTTTTTGGCTCAATTGGATCAGCCCCAGCATTTT. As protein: CASSFLAQLDQPQHF.

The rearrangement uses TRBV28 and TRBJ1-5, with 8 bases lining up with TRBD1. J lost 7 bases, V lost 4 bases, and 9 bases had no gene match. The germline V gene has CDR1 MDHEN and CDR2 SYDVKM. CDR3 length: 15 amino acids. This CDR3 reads CASSWRTGLWQPQHF. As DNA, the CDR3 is TGTGCCAGCAGTTGGAGGACAGGGCTGTGGCAGCCCCAGCATTTT.

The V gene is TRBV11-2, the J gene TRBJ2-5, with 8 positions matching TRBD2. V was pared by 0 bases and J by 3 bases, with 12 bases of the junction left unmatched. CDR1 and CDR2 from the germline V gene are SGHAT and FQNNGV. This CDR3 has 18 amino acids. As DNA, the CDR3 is TGTGCCAGCAGCTTAGATCGGACGGGAGGGCCAACGGAAGAGACCCAGTACTTC. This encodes CASSLDRTGGPTEETQYF.

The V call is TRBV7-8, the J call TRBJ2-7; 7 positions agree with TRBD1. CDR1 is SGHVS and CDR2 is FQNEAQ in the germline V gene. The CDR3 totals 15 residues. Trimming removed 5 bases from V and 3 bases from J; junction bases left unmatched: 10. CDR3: CASSHVLGGYYEQYF. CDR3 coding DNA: TGTGCCAGCAGCCACGTATTAGGGGGCTACTACGAGCAGTACTTC.

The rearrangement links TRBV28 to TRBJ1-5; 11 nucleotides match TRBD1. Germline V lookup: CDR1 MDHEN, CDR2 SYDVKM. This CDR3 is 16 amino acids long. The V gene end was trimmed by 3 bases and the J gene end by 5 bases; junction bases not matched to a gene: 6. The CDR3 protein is CASSLTRTGGDQPQHF. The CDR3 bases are TGTGCCAGCAGTTTGACTCGGACAGGGGGCGATCAGCCCCAGCATTTT.

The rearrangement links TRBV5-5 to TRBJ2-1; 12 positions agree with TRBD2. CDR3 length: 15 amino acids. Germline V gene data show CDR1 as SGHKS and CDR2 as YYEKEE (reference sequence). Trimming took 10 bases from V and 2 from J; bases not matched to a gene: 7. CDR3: CAGNPSGRAYNEQFF. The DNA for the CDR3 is TGTGCCGGAAACCCTAGCGGGAGGGCCTACAATGAGCAGTTCTTC. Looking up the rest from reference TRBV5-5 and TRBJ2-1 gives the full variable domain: DAGVTQSPTHLIKTRGQQVTLRCSPISGHKSVSWYQQVLGQGPQFIFQYYEKEERGRGNFPDRFSARQFPNYSSELNVNALLLGDSALYLCAGNPSGRAYNEQFFGPGTRLTVL.

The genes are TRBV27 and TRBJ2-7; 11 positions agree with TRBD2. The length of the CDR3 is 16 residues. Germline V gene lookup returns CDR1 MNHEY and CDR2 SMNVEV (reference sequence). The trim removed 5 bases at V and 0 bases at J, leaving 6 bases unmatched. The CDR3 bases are TGTGCCAGCAGTCCCTCGGGACTAGCGGTCTCCTACGAGCAGTACTTC. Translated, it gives CASSPSGLAVSYEQYF.

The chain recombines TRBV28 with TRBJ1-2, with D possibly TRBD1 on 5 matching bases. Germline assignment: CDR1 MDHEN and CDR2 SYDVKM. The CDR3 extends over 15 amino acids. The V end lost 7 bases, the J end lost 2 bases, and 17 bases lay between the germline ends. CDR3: CASKSLGEGNYGYTF. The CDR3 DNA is TGTGCCAGCAAGAGTTTAGGGGAGGGGAACTATGGCTACACCTTC.

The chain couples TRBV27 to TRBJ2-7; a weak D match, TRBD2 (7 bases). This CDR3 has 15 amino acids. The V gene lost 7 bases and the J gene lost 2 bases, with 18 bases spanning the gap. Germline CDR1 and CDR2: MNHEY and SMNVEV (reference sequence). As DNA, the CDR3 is TGTGCCAGCAAAAAGGGCGGGCGGGGGCCCTACGAGCAGTACTTC. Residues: CASKKGGRGPYEQYF.

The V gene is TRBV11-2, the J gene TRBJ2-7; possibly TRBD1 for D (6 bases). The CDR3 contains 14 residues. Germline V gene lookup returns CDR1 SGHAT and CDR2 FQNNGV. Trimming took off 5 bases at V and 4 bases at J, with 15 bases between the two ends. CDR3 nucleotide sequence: TGTGCCAGCAGCGTTGGTGCAGGGGTTTACGAGCAGTACTTC. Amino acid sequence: CASSVGAGVYEQYF. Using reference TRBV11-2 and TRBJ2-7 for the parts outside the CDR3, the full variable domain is EAGVAQSPRYKIIEKRQSVAFWCNPISGHATLYWYQQILGQGPKLLIQFQNNGVVDDSQLPKDRFSAERLKGVDSTLKIQPAKLEDSAVYLCASSVGAGVYEQYFGPGTRLTVT.

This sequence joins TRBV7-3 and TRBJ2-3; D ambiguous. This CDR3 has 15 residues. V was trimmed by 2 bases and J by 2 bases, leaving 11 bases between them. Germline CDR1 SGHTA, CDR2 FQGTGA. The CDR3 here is CASSLLYTNTDTQYF. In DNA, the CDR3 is TGTGCCAGCAGCTTACTGTACACAAACACAGATACGCAGTATTTT.

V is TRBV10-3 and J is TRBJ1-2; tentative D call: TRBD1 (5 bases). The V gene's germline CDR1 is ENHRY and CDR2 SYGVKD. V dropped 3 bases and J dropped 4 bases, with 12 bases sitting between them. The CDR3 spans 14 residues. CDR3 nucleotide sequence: TGTGCCATCAGTGATCAGGGTAGCGGCTATGGCTACACCTTC. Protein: CAISDQGSGYGYTF.

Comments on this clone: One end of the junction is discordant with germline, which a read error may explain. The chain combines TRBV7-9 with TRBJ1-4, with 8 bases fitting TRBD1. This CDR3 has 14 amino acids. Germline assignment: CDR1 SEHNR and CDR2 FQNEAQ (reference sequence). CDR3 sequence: CASSSHQQGEKLLF. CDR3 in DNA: TGTGCCAGCAGCTCCCACCAACAGGGGGAAAAACTGCTTTTT.

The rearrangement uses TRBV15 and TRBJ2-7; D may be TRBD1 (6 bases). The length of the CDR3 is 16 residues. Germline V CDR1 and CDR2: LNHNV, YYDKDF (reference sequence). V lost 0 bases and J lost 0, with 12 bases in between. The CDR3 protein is CATSRDLWDISYEQYF. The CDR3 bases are TGTGCCACCAGCAGAGATCTTTGGGACATCTCCTACGAGCAGTACTTC.

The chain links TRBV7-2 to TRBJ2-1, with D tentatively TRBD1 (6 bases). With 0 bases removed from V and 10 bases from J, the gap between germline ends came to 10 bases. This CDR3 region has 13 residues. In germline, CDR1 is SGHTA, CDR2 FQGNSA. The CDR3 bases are TGTGCCAGCAGCTTAGCGGGGGCAGGGGAGCAGTTCTTC. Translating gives CASSLAGAGEQFF.

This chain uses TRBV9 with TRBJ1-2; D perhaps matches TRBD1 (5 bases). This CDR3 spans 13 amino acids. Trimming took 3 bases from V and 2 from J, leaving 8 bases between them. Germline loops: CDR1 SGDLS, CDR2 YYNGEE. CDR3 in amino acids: CASSEQDNYGYTF. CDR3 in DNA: TGTGCCAGCAGCGAACAGGACAACTATGGCTACACCTTC.

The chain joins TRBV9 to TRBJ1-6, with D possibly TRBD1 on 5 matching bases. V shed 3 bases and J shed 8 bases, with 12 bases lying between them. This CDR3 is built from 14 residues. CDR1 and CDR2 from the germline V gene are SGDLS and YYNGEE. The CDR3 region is CASSGTRSHSPLHF. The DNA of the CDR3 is TGTGCCAGCAGCGGGACAAGATCCCATTCACCCCTCCACTTT.

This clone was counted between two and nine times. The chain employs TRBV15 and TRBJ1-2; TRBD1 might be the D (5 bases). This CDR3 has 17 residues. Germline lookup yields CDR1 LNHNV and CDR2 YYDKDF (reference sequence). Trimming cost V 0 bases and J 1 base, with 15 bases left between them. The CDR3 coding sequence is TGTGCCACCAGCAGAGAGTTAGGAGGGACCCTTAACTATGGCTACACCTTC. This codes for CATSRELGGTLNYGYTF.

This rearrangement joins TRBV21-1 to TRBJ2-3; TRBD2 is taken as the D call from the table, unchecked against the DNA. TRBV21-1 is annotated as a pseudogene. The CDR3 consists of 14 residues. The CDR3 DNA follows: TGTGCCAGCAGCATTAGCGGGAGCACAGATACGCAGTATTTT. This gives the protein CASSISGSTDTQYF.

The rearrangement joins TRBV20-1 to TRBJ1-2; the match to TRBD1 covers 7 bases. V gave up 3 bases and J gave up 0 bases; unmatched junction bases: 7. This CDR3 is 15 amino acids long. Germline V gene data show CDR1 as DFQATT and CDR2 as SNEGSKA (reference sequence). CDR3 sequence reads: CSASDHRGSNYGYTF. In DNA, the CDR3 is TGCAGTGCTAGTGACCACAGGGGATCTAACTATGGCTACACCTTC.